The 9 T cell receptor beta chains listed next were all sequenced from one sample in a study of blood T cell repertoires in COVID-19. The data were produced by immunoSEQ multiplex PCR, yet TCRdb's version contains in-frame clones alone and is incomplete. Of a few hundred thousand clones in the sample, around 86% were seen once. The sequenced sample consisted of peripheral blood. The receptors here all came from a man aged 25-40 years who had recovered from COVID-19.

This clone was recorded at least ten times. V is TRBV6-4 and J is TRBJ2-1, with 8 positions matching TRBD2. Germline lookup yields CDR1 MRHNA and CDR2 SNTAGT. The CDR3 extends over 13 amino acids. The junction had 1 base not matched to a gene; V was cut back by 4 bases and J by 5 bases. The CDR3: CASSAGGHNEQFF. The CDR3 nucleotides are TGTGCCAGCAGTGCGGGGGGGCACAATGAGCAGTTCTTC.

There are a few counts of this clone. The genes are TRBV27 and TRBJ2-1; 7 bases line up with TRBD1. Trimming took 4 bases from V and 7 from J; bases not matched to a gene: 10. The CDR3 covers 15 residues. Germline CDR1 is MNHEY and CDR2 is SMNVEV (reference sequence). In nucleotides, the CDR3 is TGTGCCAGCAGTTCCCCCCGGACAGGCCGAAATGAGCAGTTCTTC. It translates to CASSSPRTGRNEQFF.

The genes are TRBV7-6 and TRBJ1-2; unclear D gene. CDR3 size: 16 residues. V lost 0 bases, J lost 2 bases, and 13 bases lay in between. Germline assignment: CDR1 SGHVS and CDR2 FNYEAQ. The CDR3 is CASSLAVGEKNYGYTF. DNA for the CDR3: TGTGCCAGCAGCTTAGCCGTCGGGGAAAAGAACTATGGCTACACCTTC.

This rearrangement joins TRBV18 to TRBJ2-1; TRBD1 agrees at 11 bases. The CDR3 sequence is 15 residues long. The germline V gene encodes CDR1 KGHSH and CDR2 LQKENI. The V gene end was trimmed by 2 bases and the J gene end by 5 bases; junction bases not matched to a gene: 2. As DNA, the CDR3 is TGTGCCAGCTCACCAGGGACAGGGGGAGACAATGAGCAGTTCTTC. This sequence encodes CASSPGTGGDNEQFF.

The V and J genes are TRBV11-2 and TRBJ1-2, with D hard to call. Germline V lookup: CDR1 SGHAT, CDR2 FQNNGV. The V end lost 0 bases, the J end lost 4 bases, and 12 bases lay between the germline ends. The CDR3 sequence is 15 residues long. Here the CDR3 reads CASSLDPGALYGYTF. CDR3 DNA sequence: TGTGCCAGCAGCTTAGATCCGGGAGCCCTCTATGGCTACACCTTC. The entire variable domain, with the rest obtained from reference TRBV11-2 and TRBJ1-2, is as follows: EAGVAQSPRYKIIEKRQSVAFWCNPISGHATLYWYQQILGQGPKLLIQFQNNGVVDDSQLPKDRFSAERLKGVDSTLKIQPAKLEDSAVYLCASSLDPGALYGYTFGSGTRLTVV.

The chain couples TRBV15 to TRBJ2-1; TRBD2 agrees at 7 bases. This CDR3 is built from 15 residues. Germline lookup yields CDR1 LNHNV and CDR2 YYDKDF (reference sequence). Trimming removed 1 base from V and 9 bases from J; junction bases left unmatched: 9. CDR3 sequence (DNA): TGTGCCACCAGCAGAGCATTGGGGTCGGGGGGTGAGCAGTTCTTC. Amino acids: CATSRALGSGGEQFF.

V gene TRBV24-1 combines with J gene TRBJ2-7; 9 bases are shared with TRBD1. Unmatched junction bases numbered 5, after V lost 3 bases and J lost 3 bases. This CDR3 region has 15 residues. Germline V gene lookup returns CDR1 KGHDR and CDR2 SFDVKD. CDR3 region: CATSDPGQGSYEQYF. CDR3 nucleotide sequence: TGTGCCACCAGTGATCCGGGACAGGGTAGCTACGAGCAGTACTTC.

This sequence joins TRBV6-1 and TRBJ1-5; no reliable D call. V was clipped by 4 bases and J by 2 bases, with 15 bases between them. The CDR3 extends over 16 amino acids. Germline V gene sequence: CDR1 MNHNS, CDR2 SASEGT. CDR3 protein: CASSGEAGIGNQPQHF. The DNA of the CDR3 is TGTGCCAGCAGTGGCGAGGCCGGGATTGGCAATCAGCCCCAGCATTTT.

The chain carries TRBV11-3 and TRBJ2-7; D may be TRBD1 (6 bases). V dropped 4 bases and J dropped 9 bases, with 19 bases sitting between them. The germline CDR1 and CDR2 sequences are SGHNT and YENEEA. The CDR3 totals 14 residues. The DNA of the CDR3 is TGTGCCAGCAGCTCCGAGGGACACAGTAAAATGCAGTACTTC. It is translated as CASSSEGHSKMQYF.